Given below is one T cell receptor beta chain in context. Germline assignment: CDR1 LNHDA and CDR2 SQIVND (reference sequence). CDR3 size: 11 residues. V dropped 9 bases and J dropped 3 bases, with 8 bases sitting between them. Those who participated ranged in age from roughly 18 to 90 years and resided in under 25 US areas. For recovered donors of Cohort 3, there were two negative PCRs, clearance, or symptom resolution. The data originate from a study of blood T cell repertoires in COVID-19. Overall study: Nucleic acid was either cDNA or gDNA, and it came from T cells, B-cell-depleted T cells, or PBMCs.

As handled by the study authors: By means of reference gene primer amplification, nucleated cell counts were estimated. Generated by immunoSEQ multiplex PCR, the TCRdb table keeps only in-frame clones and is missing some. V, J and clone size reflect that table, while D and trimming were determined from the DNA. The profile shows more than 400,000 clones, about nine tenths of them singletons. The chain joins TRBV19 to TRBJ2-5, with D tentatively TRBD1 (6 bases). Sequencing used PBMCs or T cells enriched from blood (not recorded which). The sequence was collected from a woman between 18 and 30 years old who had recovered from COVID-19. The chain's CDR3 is CARPGEETQYF. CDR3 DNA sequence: TGTGCCAGACCAGGGGAAGAGACCCAGTACTTC.